This entry concerns a single T cell receptor (beta chain). This clonotype was detected a few times. The antigen it recognizes is unknown. No base quality values were provided; no much bigger clone lies one nucleotide off. Donors were roughly 40 systemically healthy Caucasian individuals from Russia aged roughly 6 to 90 years. Each donor gave approximately 9.3 milliliters of peripheral blood, collected into EDTA-treated Vacutainer tubes. Ficoll-Paque density-gradient centrifugation was used to isolate PBMCs, with at least 7 million per sample. Total RNA, at least 5 micrograms per sample, was extracted from PBMCs with Trizol reagent. For every donor, an aliquot of PBMCs went through flow cytometry to measure the percentages of naive CD45RAhigh/CD27high T cells. Receptor amplification or capture employed 5' RACE. Sequencing used an Illumina HiSeq 2500. A second about 7 to 12 cycle PCR used a sample-barcoded 5' primer and a J-beta primer mix. A template-switch 5' adaptor carrying 12 random nucleotides introduced a unique molecular identifier onto each TCR beta cDNA molecule. Each sample yielded at least 3 million CDR3-containing paired-end reads. The Mint cDNA synthesis kit, primed by a TRBC-specific oligonucleotide, was used to synthesize first-strand cDNA from all RNA. Following uracil-DNA glycosylase treatment, a first 18-cycle PCR with universal primers M1SS and BC2_uni_R was performed on all cDNA. The authors' pipeline ran thus. For normalization, 1 million high-quality reads, each with a distinct molecular identifier, were randomly selected from each sample. Instead of being binned into consensus sequences, reads with shared molecular identifiers were discarded. MiTCR, with a Q25 quality threshold and the strictest error-elimination algorithm, was used for CDR3 identification, clonotype clustering and error correction. A nonparametric unseen species model with Euler transformation was used to estimate a lower bound on total TCR beta diversity. TCRdb handled the public reads itself, with Q25 trimming in fastp and clone calling in MiXCR, and kept productive beta chains. Records with the same CDR3 protein are collapsed into one entry carrying the most frequent genes and DNA. These V and J calls are TCRdb output, not the study's own analysis. In all, the sample holds about 680,000 distinct CDR3 sequences, and 45% to 50% of those were seen once. Together, the top ten hold under 35% of the sample.

The data are from a study of blood T cells in healthy people across ages (dated by TCRdb to between 2015 and 2016). For the wider study: Template switching captured roughly one uniquely barcoded TCR beta cDNA molecule per two T cells in model experiments. The study measured age-related changes in TCR beta repertoire diversity using deep sequencing normalized with unique cDNA molecular identifiers. The donors were split into four age groups: young (average 16 years), middle-aged (roughly 42), aged (more than 55) and long-lived (about 82). Donors of different ages were randomly distributed across sequencing lanes to avoid experimental bias. For two donors (one aged 18 to 30 and one aged 80 or older), the study analyzed two additional independent replicas of 1 million unique cDNA reads from the same blood draw.

Beyond this particular receptor, the publication reports: Because profiling used bulk unsorted PBMCs, naive and antigen-experienced compartments could not be compared conclusively. Estimates of total diversity from one million sequenced T cells were regarded as lower bounds and underestimates. There was a strong correlation between observed TCR beta diversity and the percentage of naive T cells measured by flow cytometry. Observed TCR beta diversity per million T cells fell roughly linearly with age, and a significant reduction was already apparent by age around 40. Compared with the aged group, the long-lived group had more naive CD4+ T cells, fewer expanded clones and increased TCR diversity, suggesting age selection. Because the CMV infection status of the donors was unknown, age-related changes in expanded clonotypes may potentially have been confounded.

This TCR derives from a woman aged 60-75 years in good health. Specimen: blood.

In nucleotides, the sequence is TGCGCCAGCAGCTTCGGACCCGTTGTAGGCTCCTACAATGAGCAGTACTTC. Translated, this gives CASSFGPVVGSYNEQYF. The V and J genes are TRBV5-1 and TRBJ2-1, with the D gene not clear enough to name. TRBJ2-7 matches the DNA end more closely, so the J call is doubtful. Reading from cysteine to phenylalanine, the CDR3 counts 17 amino acids. Only the CDR3 DNA stays, 51 bases, in frame from base 1. The germline V gene encodes CDR1 SGHRS and CDR2 YFSETQ.